The rows below give T cell receptor beta chains drawn from one sample of a study of CD4 T cells in relation to SARS-CoV-2 and coronaviruses. Profiling relied on immunoSEQ multiplex PCR, and the TCRdb table lists in-frame clones only, not all of them. The table lists 9,500 to 11,000 clones, about 81% of them singletons, with 15% to 20% in the top ten. The antigens for these receptors are not known. The source material was CD4+ T cells from PBMCs, cultured in vitro. The receptors derive from a human donor in good health. CDR3s include the opening cysteine and the closing phenylalanine or tryptophan. Fields, in order: D gene, J gene, clone size, V gene, CDR3 protein, CDR3 DNA. A D gene is named only where the DNA matches it firmly. The size entry is marked missing in some rows and otherwise reads once, few, many or a size class.

NA TRBJ2-1 once TRBV5-1 CASSSLGHNEQFF TGCGCCAGCAGCTCCCTAGGCCACAATGAGCAGTTCTTC
NA TRBJ1-5 NA TRBV7-2 CASSSGLTLAQPQHF TGTGCCAGCAGTTCCGGGTTGACTCTGGCTCAGCCCCAGCATTTT
NA TRBJ2-1 NA TRBV11-2 CASSRNPQGGTYNEQFF TGTGCCAGCAGCAGAAACCCCCAGGGGGGAACATACAATGAGCAGTTCTTC
NA TRBJ2-3 NA TRBV5-5 CASSPGGEWDDTQYF TGTGCCAGCAGTCCAGGGGGGGAGTGGGACGATACGCAGTATTTT
NA TRBJ2-1 NA TRBV6-5 CASTQPSSEQFF TGTGCCAGCACGCAACCTTCCAGTGAGCAGTTCTTC
NA TRBJ2-3 NA TRBV7-8 CASSFQLTSDTQYF TGTGCCAGCAGCTTCCAACTTACCTCAGATACGCAGTATTTT
NA TRBJ1-4 once TRBV19 CASSLDSLEKLFF TGTGCCAGTAGCCTGGACAGCCTCGAAAAACTGTTTTTT
NA TRBJ2-7 NA TRBV3-1/TRBV3-2 CASSQDLGAYEQYF TGTGCCAGCAGCCAAGATCTCGGTGCCTACGAGCAGTACTTC
TRBD1 TRBJ2-7 NA TRBV10-3 CAISEGDRDYEQYF TGTGCCATCAGTGAAGGAGACAGGGACTACGAGCAGTACTTC
NA TRBJ1-2 NA TRBV4-2 CASSQDLGEIGYTF TGTGCCAGCAGCCAAGATCTAGGGGAAATTGGCTACACCTTC
NA TRBJ1-3 few TRBV5-1 CASTLGSSGNTIYF TGCGCCAGCACCCTGGGGAGCTCTGGAAACACCATATATTTT
NA TRBJ2-3 NA TRBV7-8 CASSPLLRTDTQYF TGTGCCAGCAGCCCCCTCTTGAGGACCGATACGCAGTATTTT
NA TRBJ2-4 NA TRBV7-8 CASSWEGGDQNIQYF TGTGCCAGCAGCTGGGAGGGGGGGGACCAAAACATTCAGTACTTC
TRBD2 TRBJ2-3 NA TRBV4-1 CASSRDGGGALLDTQYF TGCGCCAGCAGCCGAGACGGCGGGGGGGCCCTTTTAGATACGCAGTATTTT
NA TRBJ2-1 NA TRBV5-1 CASSLEGFEQFF TGCGCCAGCAGCTTGGAAGGGTTTGAGCAGTTCTTC
NA TRBJ2-2 NA TRBV11-2 CASSLVGGRNTGELFF TGTGCCAGCAGCTTAGTAGGGGGGCGGAACACCGGGGAGCTGTTTTTT
NA TRBJ2-7 NA TRBV30 CAWSVGETGPSYEQYF TGTGCCTGGAGTGTAGGGGAGACAGGACCCTCCTACGAGCAGTACTTC
NA TRBJ2-5 NA TRBV21-1 CASSAYRAPFDQETQYF TGTGCCAGCAGCGCTTACAGGGCCCCCTTTGATCAAGAGACCCAGTACTTC
NA TRBJ2-5 NA TRBV4-3 CASSQERRGLLYF TGCGCCAGCAGCCAAGAGCGACGGGGACTCCTGTACTTC
NA TRBJ2-2 NA TRBV4-3 CASSPQGFPGELFF TGCGCCAGCAGCCCACAGGGTTTCCCCGGGGAGCTGTTTTTT
NA TRBJ2-5 few TRBV23-1 CASSPTGREQETQYF TGCGCCAGCAGTCCGACAGGGAGGGAGCAAGAGACCCAGTACTTC
TRBD2 TRBJ2-5 NA TRBV5-1 CATRLAGVRETQYF TGCGCCACCAGACTAGCGGGAGTAAGAGAGACCCAGTACTTC
TRBD2 TRBJ2-3 NA TRBV5-6 CASSPGTSRLRSAQYF TGTGCCAGCAGCCCCGGGACTAGCAGATTAAGAAGCGCGCAGTATTTT
TRBD1 TRBJ1-2 NA TRBV4-3 CASSQDRTGVRYGYTF TGCGCCAGCAGCCAAGACCGGACAGGGGTCAGGTATGGCTACACCTTC
NA TRBJ2-7 NA TRBV12-3/TRBV12-4 CASSLRQGGEQYF TGTGCCAGCAGTTTACGGCAGGGTGGCGAGCAGTACTTC
NA TRBJ1-1 NA TRBV6-2/TRBV6-3 CASSRDTARAFF TGTGCCAGCAGCAGGGACACCGCGCGGGCTTTCTTT
TRBD2 TRBJ2-2 NA TRBV10-3 CATQAGTSGRANTGELFF TGTGCCACTCAAGCCGGGACTAGCGGGAGGGCCAACACCGGGGAGCTGTTTTTT
NA TRBJ2-1 NA TRBV7-2 CASSLIQSEQFF TGTGCCAGCAGCTTAATTCAAAGTGAGCAGTTCTTC
NA TRBJ1-2 NA TRBV20-1 CTPRGSGYTF TGCACCCCCCGTGGGTCGGGCTACACCTTC
TRBD1 TRBJ1-5 few TRBV6-5 CASSPLQGGNQPQHF TGTGCCAGCAGTCCTCTCCAGGGGGGCAATCAGCCCCAGCATTTT
TRBD1 TRBJ2-7 NA TRBV6-2/TRBV6-3 CASSYRDSSYEQYF TGTGCCAGCAGTTACCGGGACAGCTCCTACGAGCAGTACTTC
NA TRBJ2-2 NA TRBV6-2/TRBV6-3 CASSYSPLWEAQVTGELFF TGTGCCAGCAGTTACTCTCCCCTTTGGGAGGCTCAGGTCACCGGGGAGCTGTTTTTT
TRBD2 TRBJ2-1 NA TRBV4-3 CASSRTLAGGYTEQFF TGCGCCAGCAGCCGCACCTTAGCGGGGGGCTACACTGAGCAGTTCTTC
NA TRBJ2-7 NA TRBV4-2 CASSQGGLGGRGAYEQYF TGTGCCAGCAGCCAAGGGGGTTTGGGGGGCAGGGGGGCCTACGAGCAGTACTTC
NA TRBJ1-1 NA TRBV5-1 CASSLATVRDTEAFF TGCGCCAGCAGCTTGGCGACAGTCAGGGACACTGAAGCTTTCTTT
NA TRBJ1-5 few TRBV24-1 CATSDVQGWPQHF TGTGCCACCAGTGACGTACAGGGATGGCCCCAGCATTTT
NA TRBJ1-2 few TRBV10-1 CASSESTNYGYTF TGCGCCAGCAGTGAGTCGACTAACTATGGCTACACCTTC
TRBD1 TRBJ1-3 NA TRBV7-9 CASSHITTGANGNTIYF TGTGCCAGCAGCCATATAACGACAGGGGCTAATGGAAACACCATATATTTT
NA TRBJ1-2 NA TRBV6-1 CASSEALGGLSYGYTF TGTGCCAGCAGTGAAGCGCTCGGGGGGCTATCCTATGGCTACACCTTC
NA TRBJ2-3 NA TRBV19 CASSPTGIGTDTQYF TGTGCCAGTAGCCCAACAGGGATAGGCACAGATACGCAGTATTTT
NA TRBJ1-2 once TRBV14 CASSRIPGVANYGYTF TGTGCCAGCAGCCGGATCCCAGGGGTAGCTAACTATGGCTACACCTTC
NA TRBJ1-1 NA TRBV6-5 CASSYSVGDGRAFF TGTGCCAGCAGTTACTCGGTCGGAGACGGGCGAGCTTTCTTT
TRBD1 TRBJ2-7 NA TRBV18 CASSPQGQGGYEQYF TGTGCCAGCTCACCACAGGGACAGGGTGGCTACGAGCAGTACTTC
TRBD2 TRBJ2-7 NA TRBV10-3 CAISELAGGPYEQYF TGTGCCATCAGTGAACTAGCGGGGGGGCCCTACGAGCAGTACTTC
NA TRBJ1-1 NA TRBV12-3/TRBV12-4 CASSSGTHTEAFF TGTGCCAGCAGTTCAGGGACGCACACTGAAGCTTTCTTT
TRBD1 TRBJ1-2 NA TRBV7-8 CASSLPSLGQGYGYTF TGTGCCAGCAGCTTACCCTCGTTGGGACAGGGCTATGGCTACACCTTC